The rows below give T cell receptor beta chains drawn from one sample of a study of T cell repertoires in cytomegalovirus infection. TCRdb called the reads again in MiXCR, with one record for every CDR3 protein. The sample yields 30,000 to 40,000 distinct CDR3 sequences, 40% to 65% seen once. No antigens are known for them. The sample consisted of CD8+ T cells from cultured PBMCs, taken from culture after CMV antigen stimulation. The receptor source for this set is a human donor in good health (CMV status not recorded). Some clones in this sample may be carry-over from other donors' samples. The CDR3 runs from the conserved cysteine through the conserved F or W. D genes are given only for firm matches. The size field is filled for only some rows; it gives once, few, many or a size class.

clone_size j_call v_call d_call cdr3_nt cdr3_aa
few TRBJ2-7 TRBV7-6 TRBD2 TGTGCCAGCAGTTTCCTAGCGGGTGAGACCTACGAGCAGTACTTC CASSFLAGETYEQYF
- TRBJ2-5 TRBV10-3 - TGTGCCATCAGTGATCCCGGGACTCAACAAGAGACCCAGTACTTC CAISDPGTQQETQYF
few TRBJ2-7 TRBV7-9 - TGTGCCAGCAGCTTAGTGAGGGGAACCTACGAGCAGTACTTC CASSLVRGTYEQYF
- TRBJ2-7 TRBV7-9 - TGTGCCAGCAGCTTAGGTCGGTACGAGCAGTACTTC CASSLGRYEQYF
- TRBJ2-7 TRBV7-4 TRBD2 TGTGCCAGCAGCTCGGGGGGGATTAGATCCTACGAGCAGTACTTC CASSSGGIRSYEQYF
many TRBJ2-7 TRBV7-2 - TGTGCCAGCAGCTTCAGGGCCGGGACTGCCGGCGAGCAGTACTTC CASSFRAGTAGEQYF
- TRBJ1-4 TRBV28 - TGTGCCAGCAGCCCCGGGTATAATGAAAAACTGTTTTTT CASSPGYNEKLFF
once TRBJ2-7 TRBV7-6 TRBD2 TGTGCCAGCAGCACAGGACTAGCGGGAGTCTTGGAGCAGTACTTC CASSTGLAGVLEQYF
- TRBJ2-7 TRBV19 TRBD1 TGTGCCAGTAGTTTCGAAGGACAGGGCTACGAGCAGTACTTC CASSFEGQGYEQYF
- TRBJ1-2 TRBV6-5 - TGTGCCAGCAGTTACTCGACAGTGACCATCTATGGCTACACCTTC CASSYSTVTIYGYTF
few TRBJ2-7 TRBV2 TRBD1 TGTGCCAGCAGTACAGGGGCCGACCTGAGCTCCTACGAGCAGTACTTC CASSTGADLSSYEQYF
- TRBJ2-7 TRBV7-4 - TGTGCCAGCAGCCCCTCCGGTGGAGGCGAGCAGTACTTC CASSPSGGGEQYF
- TRBJ2-7 TRBV4-2 - TGTGCCAGCAGCCAAGGGGCAGTTTCCTACGAGCAGTACTTC CASSQGAVSYEQYF
many TRBJ1-1 TRBV28 TRBD1 TGTGCCAGCAGAACACTCCCGGGACAGGGTGCGAACACTGAAGCTTTCTTT CASRTLPGQGANTEAFF
- TRBJ2-7 TRBV27 TRBD2 TGTGCCAGCAGTTCCTCCACTAGCGGGATTTCCTACGAGCAGTACTTC CASSSSTSGISYEQYF
- TRBJ2-1 TRBV29-1 - TGCAGCATCCACCGCAGTGAGCAGTTCTTC CSIHRSEQFF
- TRBJ2-7 TRBV6-2/TRBV6-3 - TGTGCCAGATTAGAGACTGACTCCTACGAGCAGTACTTC CARLETDSYEQYF
- TRBJ1-1 TRBV6-5 - TGTGCCAGCAGTTACTCGAGGGGAGGGAACACTGAAGCTTTCTTT CASSYSRGGNTEAFF
- TRBJ1-1 TRBV2 - TGTGCCAGCAGTGAACTGGTCAAGAGCACTGAAGCTTTCTTT CASSELVKSTEAFF
- TRBJ2-7 TRBV12-5 - TGTGCTAGTGTTCCCCTAGTCCAGCAGGGTTCCTACGAGCAGTACTTC CASVPLVQQGSYEQYF
- TRBJ2-1 TRBV7-6 - TGTGCCAGCGACCTCAGCGGGTACAATGAGCAGTTCTTC CASDLSGYNEQFF
- TRBJ2-7 TRBV28 TRBD2 TGTGCCAGCCTAGCGGCTAACTCCTACGAGCAGTACTTC CASLAANSYEQYF
once TRBJ2-2 TRBV10-3 - TGTGCCATCAGTGAGTCGGCGGGACAGTCCGGGGAGCTGTTTTTT CAISESAGQSGELFF
- TRBJ2-7 TRBV28 TRBD1 TGTGCCAGCAGTTTAGGGAGTAGGGACAGGGGTTCCTACGAGCAGTACTTC CASSLGSRDRGSYEQYF
- TRBJ2-7 TRBV6-8 TRBD1 TGTGCCAGCAGTCCCGGGACAGGCATCTCCTACGAGCAGTACTTC CASSPGTGISYEQYF
- TRBJ1-3 TRBV4-2 - TGTGCCAGCAGCCAACAAGACAGTGACTCTGGAAACACCATATATTTT CASSQQDSDSGNTIYF
few TRBJ2-1 TRBV7-2 TRBD2 TGTGCCAGCAGCTTAGCCCCTTACAGGACTAGCGGGGGGGTCTACAATGAGCAGTTCTTC CASSLAPYRTSGGVYNEQFF
- TRBJ1-3 TRBV28 TRBD1 TGTGCCAGCAGTTTAAACCGGGACAGGGGACTCTCTGGAAACACCATATATTTT CASSLNRDRGLSGNTIYF